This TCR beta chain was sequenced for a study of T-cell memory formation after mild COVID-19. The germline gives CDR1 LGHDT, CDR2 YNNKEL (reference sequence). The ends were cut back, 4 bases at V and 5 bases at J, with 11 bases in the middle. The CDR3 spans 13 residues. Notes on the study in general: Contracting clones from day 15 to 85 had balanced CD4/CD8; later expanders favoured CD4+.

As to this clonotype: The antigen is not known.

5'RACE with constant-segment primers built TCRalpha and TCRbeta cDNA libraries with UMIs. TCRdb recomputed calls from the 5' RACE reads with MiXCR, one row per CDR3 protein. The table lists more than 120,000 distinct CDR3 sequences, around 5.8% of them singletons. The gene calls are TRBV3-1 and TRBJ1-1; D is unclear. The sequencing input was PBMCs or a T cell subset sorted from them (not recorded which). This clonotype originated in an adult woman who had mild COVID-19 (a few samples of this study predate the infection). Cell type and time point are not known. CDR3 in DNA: TGTGCCAGCAGCCCGGATGGGGTTACTGAAGCTTTCTTT. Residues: CASSPDGVTEAFF.